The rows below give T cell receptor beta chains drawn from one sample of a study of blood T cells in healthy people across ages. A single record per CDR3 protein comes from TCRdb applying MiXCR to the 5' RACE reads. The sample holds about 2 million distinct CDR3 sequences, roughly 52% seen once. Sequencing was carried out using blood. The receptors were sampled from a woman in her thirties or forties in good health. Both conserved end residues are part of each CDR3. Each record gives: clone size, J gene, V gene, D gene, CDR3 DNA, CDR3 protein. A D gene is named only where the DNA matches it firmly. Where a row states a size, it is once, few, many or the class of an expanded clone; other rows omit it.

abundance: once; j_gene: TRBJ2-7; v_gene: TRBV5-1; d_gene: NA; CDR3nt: TGCGCCAGCAGCTTGGAGGGGGGACTCATCCTCTACGAGCAGTACTTC; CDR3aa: CASSLEGGLILYEQYF
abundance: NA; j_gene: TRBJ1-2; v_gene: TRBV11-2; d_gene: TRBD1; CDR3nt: TGTGCCAGCAGCTCCCTCCGGGACAGGGATGGCTACACCTTC; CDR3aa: CASSSLRDRDGYTF
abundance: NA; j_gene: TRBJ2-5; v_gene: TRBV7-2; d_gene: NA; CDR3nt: TGTGCCAGCAGCTTAGCCATGAAAGAGACCCAGTACTTC; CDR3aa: CASSLAMKETQYF
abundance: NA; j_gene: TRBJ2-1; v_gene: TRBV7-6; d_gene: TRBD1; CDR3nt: TGTGCCAGCAGCTTAAGGGCTGGGACAGGGAATTCAGATGAGCAGTTCTTC; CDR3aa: CASSLRAGTGNSDEQFF
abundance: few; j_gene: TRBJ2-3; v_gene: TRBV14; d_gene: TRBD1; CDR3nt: TGTGCCAGCAGCCGGAGACAGGGGTTTGGCACAGATACGCAGTATTTT; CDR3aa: CASSRRQGFGTDTQYF
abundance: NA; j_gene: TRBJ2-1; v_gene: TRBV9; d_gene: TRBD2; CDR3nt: TGTGCCAGCAGCGTAGGGACTAGCGGGCTCCAAGAGACCCAGTTCTTC; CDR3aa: CASSVGTSGLQETQFF
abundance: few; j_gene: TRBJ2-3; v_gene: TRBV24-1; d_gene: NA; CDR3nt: TGTGCCACCAGCACCCCGTCTACAGGCACAGATACGCAGTATTTT; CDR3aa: CATSTPSTGTDTQYF
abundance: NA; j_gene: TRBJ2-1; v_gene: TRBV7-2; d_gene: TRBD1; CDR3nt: TGTGCCAGCAGCTCGCGGACAGGGGGCAGGGATGAGCAGTTCTTC; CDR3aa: CASSSRTGGRDEQFF
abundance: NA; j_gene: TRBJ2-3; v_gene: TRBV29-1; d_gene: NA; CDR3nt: TGCAGCGTTGTTGACGATCTGACAGATACGCAGTATTTT; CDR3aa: CSVVDDLTDTQYF
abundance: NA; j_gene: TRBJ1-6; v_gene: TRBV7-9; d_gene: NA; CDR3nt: TGTGCCAGCAGCTTGAACGGGCAGAATTCACCCCTCCACTTT; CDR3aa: CASSLNGQNSPLHF
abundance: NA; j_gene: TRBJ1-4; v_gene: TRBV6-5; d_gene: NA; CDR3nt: TGTGCCAGCAGTCGACAGAGAGTGGAGGAAAAACTGTTTTTT; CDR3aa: CASSRQRVEEKLFF
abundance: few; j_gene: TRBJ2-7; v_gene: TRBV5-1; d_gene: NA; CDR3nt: TGCGCCAGCAGCTTGGACCTCCCTTCCTACGAGCAGTACTTC; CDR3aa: CASSLDLPSYEQYF
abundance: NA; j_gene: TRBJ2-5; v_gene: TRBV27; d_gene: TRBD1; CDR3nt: TGTGCCAGCAGGGCAGGGGGAGACCAAGAGACCCAGTACTTC; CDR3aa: CASRAGGDQETQYF
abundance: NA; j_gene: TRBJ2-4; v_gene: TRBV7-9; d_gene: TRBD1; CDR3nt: TGTGCCAGCAGCTCAGGGGGCGAGTCCAAAAACATTCAGTACTTC; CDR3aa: CASSSGGESKNIQYF
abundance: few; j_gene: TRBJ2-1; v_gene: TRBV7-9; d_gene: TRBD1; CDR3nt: TGTGCCAGCAGCCCAACCACGGGACAGGCCGGGGGTGAGCAGTTCTTC; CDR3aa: CASSPTTGQAGGEQFF
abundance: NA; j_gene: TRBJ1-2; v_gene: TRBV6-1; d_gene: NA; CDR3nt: TGTGCCAGCAGTGAGGCACAGCTCTATGGCTACACCTTC; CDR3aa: CASSEAQLYGYTF
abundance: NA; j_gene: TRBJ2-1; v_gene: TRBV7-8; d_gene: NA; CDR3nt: TGTGCCAGCAGCCCCCCGGCGGTGCCCTACAATGAGCAGTTCTTC; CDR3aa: CASSPPAVPYNEQFF
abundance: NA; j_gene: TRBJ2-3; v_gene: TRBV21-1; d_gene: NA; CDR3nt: TGTGCCAGCAGAACAGAACAGTGTCGCACAGATACGCAGTATTTT; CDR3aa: CASRTEQCRTDTQYF
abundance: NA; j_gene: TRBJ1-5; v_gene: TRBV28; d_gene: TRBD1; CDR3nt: TGTGCCAGCATAAAAGGACAGGGACATCAGCCCCAGCATTTT; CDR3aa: CASIKGQGHQPQHF
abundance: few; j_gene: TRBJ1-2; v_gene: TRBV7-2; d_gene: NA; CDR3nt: TGTGCCAGCAGCTTAACAGGGAAATTCACTCCCGGCTACACCTTC; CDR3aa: CASSLTGKFTPGYTF
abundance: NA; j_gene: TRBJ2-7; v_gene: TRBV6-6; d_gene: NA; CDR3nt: TGTGCCAGCAGTTACCCCGAGGGGGGGTTCTACGAGCAGTACTTC; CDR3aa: CASSYPEGGFYEQYF
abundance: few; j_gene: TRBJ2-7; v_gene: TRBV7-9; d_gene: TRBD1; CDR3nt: TGTGCCAGCAGTTCCTCCGGGGACAGGCGTTCCTACGAGCAGTACTTC; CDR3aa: CASSSSGDRRSYEQYF
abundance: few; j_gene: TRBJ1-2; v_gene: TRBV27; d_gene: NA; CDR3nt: TGTGCCAGCAGGCCTGATTTGCGGGCAAACTATGGCTACACCTTC; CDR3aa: CASRPDLRANYGYTF
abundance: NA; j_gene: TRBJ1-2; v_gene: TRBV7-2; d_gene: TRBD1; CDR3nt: TGTGCCAGCAGCTTAGAACAGGGGGCATATAGCTACACCTTC; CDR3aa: CASSLEQGAYSYTF
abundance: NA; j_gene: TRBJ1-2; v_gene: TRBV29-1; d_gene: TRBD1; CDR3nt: TGCAGCGATGGACAGGGAACGGCCGCCACTAACTATGGCTACACCTTC; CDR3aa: CSDGQGTAATNYGYTF
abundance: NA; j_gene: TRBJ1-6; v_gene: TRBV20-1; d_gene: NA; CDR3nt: TGCAGTGCTAGAGATCTGAGGCAGACGGACTCCTATAATTCACCCCTCCACTTT; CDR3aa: CSARDLRQTDSYNSPLHF
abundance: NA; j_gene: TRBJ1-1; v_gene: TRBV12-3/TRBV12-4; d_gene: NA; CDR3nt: TGTGCCAGCAGCCCAGGGGCAACGGGGACTGAAGCTTTCTTT; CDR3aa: CASSPGATGTEAFF